This T cell receptor beta chain came from a study of identical twins. Findings and caveats of the study: Conclusions relied on cross-sectional statistical analysis, not following the same donors. The abundant beta clonotypes from cord blood had fewer insertions, and memory repertoires had none of this.

Concerning this clonotype: The target antigen is unknown.

Template switching supplied a universal primer site; unique molecular identifiers were carried on the cDNA. TCRdb re-analysed the 5' RACE reads in MiXCR, keeping a single row per CDR3 protein. The top ten clones hold about 0.94% of a sample with fewer than 550,000 distinct CDR3 sequences, over 11% of them seen once. The CDR3 has 12 amino acids. Trimming left V 6 bases short and J 8 bases short, with 11 bases between. This same sample was also part of a study on yellow fever vaccine responses in identical twins.

The sample taken for sequencing was CD4+ T cells sorted from blood. This TCR derives from a woman aged 18-29 years in good health. The V and J genes are TRBV12-3 or TRBV12-4 and TRBJ2-1; D possibly corresponds to TRBD1 (6 bases). CDR3 sequence reads: CASSYRVYEQFF. For the CDR3, the DNA is TGTGCCAGCAGCTACAGGGTATATGAGCAGTTCTTC.